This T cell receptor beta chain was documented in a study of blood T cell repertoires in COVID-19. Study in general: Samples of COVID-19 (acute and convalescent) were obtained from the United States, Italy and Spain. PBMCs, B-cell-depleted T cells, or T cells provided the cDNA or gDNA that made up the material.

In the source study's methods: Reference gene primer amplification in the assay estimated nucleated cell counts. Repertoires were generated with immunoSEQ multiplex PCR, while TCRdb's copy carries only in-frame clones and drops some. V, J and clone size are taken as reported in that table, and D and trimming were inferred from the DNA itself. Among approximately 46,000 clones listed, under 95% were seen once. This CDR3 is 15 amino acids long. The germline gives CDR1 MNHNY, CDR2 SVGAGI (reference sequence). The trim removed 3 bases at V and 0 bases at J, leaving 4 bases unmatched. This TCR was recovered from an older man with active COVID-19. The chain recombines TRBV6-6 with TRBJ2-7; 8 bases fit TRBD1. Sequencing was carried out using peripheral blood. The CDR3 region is CASSYNQGASYEQYF. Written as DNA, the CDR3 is TGTGCCAGCAGTTATAACCAGGGGGCCTCCTACGAGCAGTACTTC.